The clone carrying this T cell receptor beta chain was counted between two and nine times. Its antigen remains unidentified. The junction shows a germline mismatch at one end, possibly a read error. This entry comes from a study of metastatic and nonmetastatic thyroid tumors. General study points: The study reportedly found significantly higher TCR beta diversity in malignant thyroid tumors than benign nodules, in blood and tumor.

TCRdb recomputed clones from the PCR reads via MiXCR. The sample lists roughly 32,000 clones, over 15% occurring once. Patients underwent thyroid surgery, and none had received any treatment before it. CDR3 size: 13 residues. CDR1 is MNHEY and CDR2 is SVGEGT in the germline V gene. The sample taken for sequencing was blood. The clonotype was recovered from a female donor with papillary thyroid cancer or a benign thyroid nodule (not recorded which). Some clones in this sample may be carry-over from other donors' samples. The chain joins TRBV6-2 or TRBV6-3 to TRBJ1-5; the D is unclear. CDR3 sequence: CASSSQNDQSQHF. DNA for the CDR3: TGTGCCAGCAGTAGTCAGAACGATCAGTCCCAGCATTTT.